This T cell receptor (beta chain) was sequenced for a study of T-cell reconstitution after alpha-beta-depleted transplantation in children. The CDR3 is 14 amino acids. The V end was cut by 3 bases, the J end by 2 bases, with 10 bases between. Unique molecular identifiers featured in how the TCRbeta library was prepared. One entry per CDR3 protein, called by TCRdb with MiXCR from the PCR reads. The sample consists of roughly 500,000 distinct CDR3 sequences, 30% to 35% of them appearing once. The V and J genes are TRBV12-3 or TRBV12-4 and TRBJ1-1; TRBD1 is a possible D gene (6 bases). The sequence derives from a human donor who donated a stem cell graft to a child with aplastic anemia. Sample: PBMCs from the stem cell graft donor, taken from the stem cell graft. CDR3 amino acids: CASSLSGANTEAFF. CDR3 DNA sequence: TGTGCCAGCAGTTTGTCAGGGGCAAACACTGAAGCTTTCTTT.